The source of this T cell receptor (beta chain) is a study of cytomegalovirus exposure and HLA in healthy donors. The primer mix had 60 Vbeta and 13 Jbeta primers. Clones were read by immunoSEQ multiplex PCR, and TCRdb kept only the in-frame ones, dropping some. This repertoire comprises 170,000 or so clones; its ten largest clones make up 2% to 2.5%. Concerning this clone itself: Its antigen is not known.

This CDR3 has 16 amino acids. The ends lost 5 bases at V and 2 bases at J; junction bases unmatched: 8. Germline values: CDR1 MDHEN, CDR2 SYDVKM. Study outcomes and limitations: Diagnosis of cytomegalovirus status made by the classifier reportedly showed high specificity and sensitivity.

The sequence was collected from a man aged 30 to 39 in good health and CMV-seronegative. Sequenced: PBMCs. The rearrangement joins TRBV28 to TRBJ1-5, with TRBD1 matching 8 bases. CDR3 residues: CASSPIGQGGNQPQHF. The CDR3 DNA follows: TGTGCCAGCAGTCCCATCGGACAGGGTGGCAATCAGCCCCAGCATTTT. Using reference TRBV28 and TRBJ1-5 for the parts outside the CDR3, the full variable domain is DVKVTQSSRYLVKRTGEKVFLECVQDMDHENMFWYRQDPGLGLRLIYFSYDVKMKEKGDIPEGYSVSREKKERFSLILESASTNQTSMYLCASSPIGQGGNQPQHFGDGTRLSIL.